These 25 T cell receptor beta chains were all obtained from the same sample, sequenced in a study of CD8+ T cells in alopecia areata. cDNA reverse transcribed from extracted RNA served as the sequencing template. Sequencing used immunoSEQ multiplex PCR; TCRdb keeps in-frame clones, though not all of them. The sample contains 150,000 to 200,000 clones, 64% of which appear only once. Stated treatment: oral pan-JAK inhibitor, 5-10 mg twice daily. This specimen was CD4+ T cells sorted from blood, taken at week 49, from a patient treated with tofacitinib. Receptors were obtained from a human donor with alopecia areata.

This clone occurred a few times. The genes are TRBV5-1 and TRBJ2-7, with 11 bases that match TRBD1. The length of the CDR3 is 14 residues. Looked up from germline, CDR1 is SGHRS and CDR2 is YFSETQ. Trimming cost V 2 bases and J 6 bases; bases outside gene matches: 4. The chain's CDR3 is CASSFGQGAAEQYF. The CDR3 bases are TGCGCCAGCAGCTTCGGACAGGGGGCGGCCGAGCAGTACTTC.

This clone was counted only a few times. The genes are TRBV4-3 and TRBJ2-5, with D possibly matching TRBD2 (5 bases). CDR3 length: 14 amino acids. CDR1 and CDR2 from the germline V gene are LGHNA and YSLEER. V was trimmed by 0 bases and J by 4 bases, leaving 9 bases between them. CDR3: CASSQDRGVETQYF. CDR3 sequence (DNA): TGCGCCAGCAGCCAAGATCGGGGAGTAGAGACCCAGTACTTC.

The chain has TRBV28 and TRBJ2-3; a weak D match, TRBD1 (7 bases). Trimming took 3 bases from V and 6 from J, leaving 13 bases between them. CDR3 length: 14 amino acids. CDR1 is MDHEN, CDR2 SYDVKM, per germline. The DNA for the CDR3 is TGTGCCAGCAGTTTCGGAGGGGGCTTGGATACGCAGTATTTT. It codes for CASSFGGGLDTQYF.

This clone was seen more than once but under ten times. This chain uses TRBV27 with TRBJ2-3; D unresolved. Germline CDR1 reads MNHEY; CDR2 reads SMNVEV (reference sequence). Trimming removed 2 bases at V and 0 bases at J, with 12 bases between. The CDR3 has 16 amino acids. The CDR3 loop is CASSLGWGSSTDTQYF. CDR3 DNA: TGTGCCAGCAGTTTAGGGTGGGGAAGTAGCACAGATACGCAGTATTTT.

This sequence joins TRBV6-5 and TRBJ2-7, with no clear D. Germline V gene lookup returns CDR1 MNHEY and CDR2 SVGAGI. With 5 bases removed from V and 4 bases from J, the gap between germline ends came to 9 bases. CDR3 length: 12 residues. The CDR3 bases are TGTGCCAGCAGTCACGGATATTACGAGCAGTACTTC. This gives the protein CASSHGYYEQYF.

V usage is TRBV2 and J usage is TRBJ1-2; unclear D gene. The germline V gene encodes CDR1 SNHLY and CDR2 FYNNEI. This CDR3 has 11 amino acids. Between the trimmed V and J ends, which lost 3 bases and 10 bases, there was a span of 9 bases. The CDR3 sequence is CASSESVLYTF. The CDR3 nucleotides are TGTGCCAGCAGTGAGTCTGTCCTCTACACCTTC.

The chain joins TRBV5-1 to TRBJ1-4; a possible D gene is TRBD1 (5 bases). The CDR3 contains 16 residues. Deletions cut 3 bases from V and 5 bases from J, with 17 bases between. Germline CDR1 SGHRS, CDR2 YFSETQ. The CDR3 DNA reads as TGCGCCAGCAGCTGGAAAGAGACAGACCCGAATGAAAAACTGTTTTTT. Its translation is CASSWKETDPNEKLFF.

V is TRBV25-1 and J is TRBJ1-1, with D unclear. Germline-derived CDR1 and CDR2 are MGHDK and SYGVNS. The CDR3 spans 13 residues. The germline V and J ends were trimmed by 0 bases and 1 base, with 3 bases remaining between them. Here the CDR3 DNA reads TGTGCCAGCAGTGAATATGCGAACACTGAAGCTTTCTTT. Translated: CASSEYANTEAFF.

CDR3 nucleotides: TGCAGCGTTCTTGGACTAGTAACAGATACGCAGTATTTT. Its translation is CSVLGLVTDTQYF. The V call is TRBV29-1, the J call TRBJ2-3; the match to TRBD2 covers 7 bases. The trim removed 5 bases at V and 3 bases at J, leaving 5 bases unmatched. The CDR3 consists of 13 residues. Germline V gene lookup returns CDR1 SQVTM and CDR2 ANQGSEA.

This CDR3 reads CASSFQSRETQYF. The DNA for the CDR3 is TGTGCCAGCAGCTTTCAGTCCCGAGAGACCCAGTACTTC. The J gene is TRBJ2-5, the V gene TRBV5-6; D call uncertain. The CDR3 spans 13 residues. Between the trimmed V and J ends, which lost 2 bases and 4 bases, there was a span of 9 bases. The germline V gene encodes CDR1 SGHDT and CDR2 YYEEEE.

Only a few counts were recorded for this clone. The chain uses TRBV29-1 and TRBJ1-2, with 9 bases fitting TRBD1. The J segment lost 6 bases and the V segment lost 1 base, leaving 3 bases of the junction unmatched. CDR1 is SQVTM and CDR2 is ANQGSEA in the germline V gene. CDR3 length: 13 amino acids. The CDR3 here is CSVEGRQGDGYTF. CDR3 in DNA: TGCAGCGTTGAAGGTCGACAGGGGGATGGCTACACCTTC.

This chain uses TRBV7-2 with TRBJ2-3, with a tentative D call TRBD2 (5 bases). Per germline, CDR1 SGHTA and CDR2 FQGNSA. The CDR3 covers 14 residues. V was pared by 5 bases and J by 3 bases, with 12 bases between. The CDR3: CASSPSILTDTQYF. The CDR3 DNA reads TGTGCCAGCAGCCCTAGCATCCTAACAGATACGCAGTATTTT.

CDR3 coding DNA: TGTGCCAGCAGCCCGGGGGAGAATCAGCCCCAGCATTTT. Protein: CASSPGENQPQHF. The V gene is TRBV7-9, the J gene TRBJ1-5; TRBD1 is a possible D gene (5 bases). The germline V and J ends were trimmed by 5 bases and 4 bases, with 9 bases remaining between them. Per germline, CDR1 SEHNR and CDR2 FQNEAQ (reference sequence). This CDR3 comprises 13 residues.

The rearrangement links TRBV9 to TRBJ2-6, with unresolved D. Germline lookup yields CDR1 SGDLS and CDR2 YYNGEE. Trimming took off 3 bases at V and 0 bases at J, with 4 bases between the two ends. The CDR3 spans 14 residues. The CDR3, as DNA: TGTGCCAGCAGCGCAGGCTCTGGGGCCAACGTCCTGACTTTC. It codes for CASSAGSGANVLTF.

This clone has a count of ten or more. The CDR3 loop is CASSKAPGDANIQYF. In DNA, the CDR3 is TGTGCCAGCAGCAAAGCGCCAGGGGATGCGAACATTCAGTACTTC. This sequence joins TRBV21-1 and TRBJ2-4; no DNA check was done on the table's D call, TRBD1. TRBV21-1 is annotated as a pseudogene. The CDR3 covers 15 residues.

The V call is TRBV7-9, the J call TRBJ2-5, with D maybe TRBD1 (6 bases). This CDR3 spans 13 amino acids. Trimming took off 5 bases at V and 4 bases at J, with 11 bases between the two ends. From germline, CDR1 is SEHNR and CDR2 FQNEAQ (reference sequence). The CDR3 reads CASSQTGPETQYF. As DNA, the CDR3 is TGTGCCAGCAGCCAGACAGGCCCAGAGACCCAGTACTTC.

The chain employs TRBV29-1 and TRBJ1-2; 8 bases fit TRBD1. Trimming removed 1 base from V and 2 bases from J; junction bases left unmatched: 6. In germline, CDR1 is SQVTM, CDR2 ANQGSEA. The CDR3 sequence is 15 residues long. The DNA of the CDR3 is TGCAGCGTTGAAGCTAGACAGGGGCGAAACTATGGCTACACCTTC. Amino acid sequence: CSVEARQGRNYGYTF.

This clone was detected once. DNA for the CDR3: TGCGCCAGCAGCCAAGAGGGGGGGTCACCCCTCCACTTT. Protein sequence: CASSQEGGSPLHF. The genes are TRBV4-3 and TRBJ1-6; D might be TRBD1 (5 bases). From germline, CDR1 is LGHNA and CDR2 YSLEER. Trimming shortened V by 0 bases and J by 10 bases, and 7 bases separated the two germline ends. CDR3 size: 13 residues.

The genes are TRBV10-3 and TRBJ1-6, with 7 bases identical to TRBD1. CDR1 and CDR2 (germline): ENHRY, SYGVKD. There are 14 residues in the CDR3. The ends lost 6 bases at V and 5 bases at J; junction bases unmatched: 4. In nucleotides, the CDR3 is TGTGCCATCAGGGGGACAGCTAATAATTCACCCCTCCACTTT. As protein: CAIRGTANNSPLHF.

The chain uses TRBV29-1 and TRBJ2-3; 13 nucleotides agree with TRBD2. CDR1 is SQVTM and CDR2 is ANQGSEA in the germline V gene. V lost 6 bases and J lost 4; bases outside the gene matches: 7. This CDR3 spans 15 amino acids. The CDR3 nucleotides read TGCAGCGTCCGGACTAGCGGGGGCCGGGCAGATACGCAGTATTTT. Translating it yields CSVRTSGGRADTQYF.

The chain recombines TRBV7-3 with TRBJ2-5; TRBD1 might be the D (5 bases). The CDR3 is 14 amino acids. CDR1 and CDR2 from the germline V gene are SGHTA and FQGTGA. Trimming took off 2 bases at V and 6 bases at J, with 13 bases between the two ends. The CDR3 DNA reads TGTGCCAGCAGCTTACCCGACCCAGGGCAGACCCAGTACTTC. This sequence encodes CASSLPDPGQTQYF.

J is TRBJ2-6 and V is TRBV29-1, with 7 bases that match TRBD1. Germline V CDR1 and CDR2: SQVTM, ANQGSEA. V gave up 4 bases and J gave up 2 bases; unmatched junction bases: 14. CDR3 length: 18 residues. The CDR3: CSVVVVADRSTGANVLTF. The CDR3 DNA follows: TGCAGCGTTGTAGTCGTCGCGGACAGGTCGACTGGGGCCAACGTCCTGACTTTC.

The J gene is TRBJ2-1, the V gene TRBV30, with D perhaps given as TRBD1 or TRBD2 (5 bases each). The CDR3 length is 15 residues. Germline-derived CDR1 and CDR2 are GTSNPN and SVGIG (reference sequence). The ends were cut back, 0 bases at V and 8 bases at J, with 17 bases in the middle. In DNA form, the CDR3 reads TGTGCCTGGAGTGTAAGAGTGGGGGTGGGCGATGAGCAGTTCTTC. Amino acid sequence: CAWSVRVGVGDEQFF. The entire variable domain, with the rest obtained from reference TRBV30 and TRBJ2-1, is as follows: SQTIHQWPATLVQPVGSPLSLECTVEGTSNPNLYWYRQAAGRGLQLLFYSVGIGQISSEVPQNLSASRPQDRQFILSSKKLLLSDSGFYLCAWSVRVGVGDEQFFGPGTRLTVL.

V and J are TRBV5-1 and TRBJ2-5; the match to TRBD2 covers 13 bases. The V and J ends lost 3 bases and 1 base, in that order; junction bases with no gene match: 3. In germline, CDR1 is SGHRS, CDR2 YFSETQ. This CDR3 is built from 16 residues. In nucleotides, the CDR3 is TGCGCCAGCAGCTCCCGACTAGCGGGGGGCCAAGAGACCCAGTACTTC. Its protein product is CASSSRLAGGQETQYF. Filled out from reference TRBV5-1 and TRBJ2-5, the complete variable domain reads KAGVTQTPRYLIKTRGQQVTLSCSPISGHRSVSWYQQTPGQGLQFLFEYFSETQRNKGNFPGRFSGRQFSNSRSEMNVSTLELGDSALYLCASSSRLAGGQETQYFGPGTRLLVL.

V and J are TRBV30 and TRBJ1-2; D is possibly TRBD1 (5 bases). Germline V CDR1 and CDR2: GTSNPN, SVGIG (reference sequence). This CDR3 is 13 amino acids long. V was cut by 5 bases and J by 7 bases, with 17 bases left in between. CDR3: CAWSPGDLFGYTF. In DNA form, the CDR3 reads TGTGCCTGGTCACCGGGGGACCTTTTTGGCTACACCTTC.